Each of the 24 T cell receptor beta chains below was sequenced from the same sample in a study of CD8+CD57+ T cells in acquired aplastic anemia. Genomic DNA, serving as template, underwent TCR beta VDJ and CDR3 profiling. TCRdb reanalysed the reads using MiXCR and keeps one entry per CDR3 protein. Among 190,000 or so distinct CDR3 sequences, around 63% were seen once, and the ten largest hold 25% to 30%. The sample was sorted CD4+, CD8+, or CD8+CD57+ T cells (not recorded which) from PBMCs. These receptors were taken from a human donor in good health.

This clonotype was seen just once. The rearrangement links TRBV9 to TRBJ1-2; no reliable D call. CDR3 length: 15 residues. CDR1 is SGDLS and CDR2 is YYNGEE in the germline V gene. The ends were cut back, 0 bases at V and 8 bases at J, with 17 bases in the middle. The CDR3 coding sequence is TGTGCCAGCAGCGTAGGGGGAGAACCTATCTTGGGCTACACCTTC. Amino acids: CASSVGGEPILGYTF.

In nucleotides, the CDR3 is TGTGCCAGCAGACACCCCCCAGAGATCAATGAGCAGTTCTTC. Translation: CASRHPPEINEQFF. The chain is built from TRBV7-6 and TRBJ2-1; unclear D gene. The germline V and J ends were trimmed by 6 bases and 6 bases, with 15 bases remaining between them. The germline CDR1 and CDR2 sequences are SGHVS and FNYEAQ. This CDR3 contains 14 residues.

This chain links TRBV2 with TRBJ2-4; 10 bases are a match to TRBD2. J gave up 7 bases and V 4 bases, and 7 bases lay outside the gene matches. The CDR3 totals 15 residues. The germline gives CDR1 SNHLY, CDR2 FYNNEI. CDR3 coding DNA: TGTGCCAGCAGTGTAACTAGCGGGGTGGGGAACATTCAGTACTTC. Amino acids: CASSVTSGVGNIQYF.

This clonotype was recorded once. This chain connects TRBV12-3 or TRBV12-4 to TRBJ1-5; D may be TRBD1 (5 bases). V was cut by 1 base and J by 2 bases, with 9 bases left in between. CDR3 length: 15 amino acids. CDR3 sequence: CASSLGDLGNQPQHF. The CDR3 region has the DNA TGTGCCAGCAGTTTAGGGGACTTGGGCAATCAGCCCCAGCATTTT.

CDR3 region: CASSQEAGPNEQFF. The CDR3 nucleotides are TGCGCCAGCAGCCAAGAGGCCGGACCCAATGAGCAGTTCTTC. The chain has TRBV4-1 and TRBJ2-1; D remains unclear. This CDR3 has 14 residues. Germline V gene sequence: CDR1 MGHRA, CDR2 YSYEKL. Trimming took off 0 bases at V and 6 bases at J, with 9 bases between the two ends.

The rearrangement joins TRBV14 to TRBJ2-5; D perhaps matches TRBD2 (5 bases). Germline V gene data show CDR1 as SGHDN and CDR2 as FVKESK. There are 14 residues in the CDR3. Trimming pared 0 bases from V and 7 bases from J, leaving 12 bases between. For the CDR3, the DNA is TGTGCCAGCAGCCAAGATTGGCCCGCGGGGACCCAGTACTTC. It encodes CASSQDWPAGTQYF. Full variable domain (missing parts from reference TRBV14 and TRBJ2-5): EAGVTQFPSHSVIEKGQTVTLRCDPISGHDNLYWYRRVMGKEIKFLLHFVKESKQDESGMPNNRFLAERTGGTYSTLKVQPAELEDSGVYFCASSQDWPAGTQYFGPGTRLLVL.

A few counts support this clonotype. The chain couples TRBV20-1 to TRBJ2-7; tentatively, D is TRBD2 (7 bases). Deletions cut 3 bases from V and 5 bases from J, with 20 bases between. The CDR3 is 15 residues long. The germline V gene has CDR1 DFQATT and CDR2 SNEGSKA (reference sequence). CDR3: CSARDFEGGRDEQYF. CDR3 nucleotides: TGCAGTGCTAGGGACTTCGAGGGGGGGCGCGACGAGCAGTACTTC.

This clonotype was observed at least ten times. The chain carries TRBV19 and TRBJ2-1; D is unresolved. The length of the CDR3 is 15 residues. V gave up 2 bases and J gave up 4 bases, with 12 bases separating them. Germline values: CDR1 LNHDA, CDR2 SQIVND (reference sequence). CDR3 DNA: TGTGCCAGTAGTATAATTTGGACGACGTACAATGAGCAGTTCTTC. This encodes CASSIIWTTYNEQFF.

V and J are TRBV24-1 and TRBJ2-2, with TRBD1 matching over 7 bases. This CDR3 contains 15 residues. Germline loops: CDR1 KGHDR, CDR2 SFDVKD. The ends lost 6 bases at V and 3 bases at J; junction bases unmatched: 6. The CDR3 DNA sequence: TGTGCCACCAGTACCCCGGGACAGTACACCGGGGAGCTGTTTTTT. Its protein is CATSTPGQYTGELFF.

The sample holds a few counts of this clonotype. The chain joins TRBV2 to TRBJ2-2; D might be TRBD2 (6 bases). Germline assignment: CDR1 SNHLY and CDR2 FYNNEI. V gave up 0 bases and J gave up 7 bases, with 12 bases separating them. The CDR3 sequence is 15 residues long. The CDR3 is CASSEARGVGGELFF. DNA of the CDR3: TGTGCCAGCAGTGAAGCGCGCGGGGTGGGCGGGGAGCTGTTTTTT.

This clonotype was observed at least ten times. This chain joins TRBV7-3 and TRBJ1-6, with unresolved D. In germline, CDR1 is SGHTA, CDR2 FQGTGA. Between the trimmed V and J ends, which lost 4 bases and 10 bases, there was a span of 11 bases. The CDR3 runs 13 residues. CDR3 protein: CASSSNSGSPLHF. In nucleotides, the CDR3 is TGTGCCAGCAGCTCTAACTCTGGATCACCCCTCCACTTT.

V usage is TRBV25-1 and J usage is TRBJ2-4; TRBD1 or TRBD2 may be the D gene (5 bases each). Trimming pared 5 bases from V and 8 bases from J, leaving 19 bases between. The CDR3 runs 15 residues. CDR1 MGHDK and CDR2 SYGVNS come from the germline V gene. The CDR3 DNA reads as TGTGCCAGCAGTCCGGGGCAGGGAGTCAATGACATTCAGTACTTC. This translates into CASSPGQGVNDIQYF.

The rearrangement uses TRBV4-2 and TRBJ1-2; TRBD1 matches 8 bases. The V gene end was trimmed by 3 bases and the J gene end by 5 bases; junction bases not matched to a gene: 5. The CDR3 spans 14 residues. CDR1 LGHNA and CDR2 YNFKEQ come from the germline V gene. The CDR3, as DNA: TGTGCCAGCAGCCACCGGACAGGGCAGTATGGCTACACCTTC. Translation: CASSHRTGQYGYTF.

This clonotype was counted ten times or more. V and J are TRBV7-6 and TRBJ2-1; TRBD2 matches at 11 bases. The CDR3 covers 15 residues. The V gene's germline CDR1 is SGHVS and CDR2 FNYEAQ. The ends lost 4 bases at V and 9 bases at J; junction bases unmatched: 8. Written as DNA, the CDR3 is TGTGCCAGCAGCTCACTAGCGGGAGAGGCGGCTGAGCAGTTCTTC. Its protein product is CASSSLAGEAAEQFF. Full variable domain (remainder filled in from reference TRBV7-6 and TRBJ2-1): GAGVSQSPRYKVTKRGQDVALRCDPISGHVSLYWYRQALGQGPEFLTYFNYEAQQDKSGLPNDRFSAERPEGSISTLTIQRTEQRDSAMYRCASSSLAGEAAEQFFGPGTRLTVL.

This chain's CDR3 is CASSPGLAGRNNEQFF. The CDR3 coding sequence is TGTGCCAGCAGCCCAGGACTAGCGGGAAGAAACAATGAGCAGTTCTTC. The chain carries TRBV7-8 and TRBJ2-1; 12 bases are shared with TRBD2. The germline V gene has CDR1 SGHVS and CDR2 FQNEAQ. Germline trimming cut 5 bases from V and 5 bases from J; bases unmatched to any gene: 7. CDR3 length: 16 amino acids.

The rearrangement links TRBV20-1 to TRBJ2-1; D tentatively reads TRBD1 or TRBD2 (5 bases each). Trimming took 6 bases from V and 1 from J, leaving 19 bases between them. The CDR3 spans 16 residues. The germline CDR1 and CDR2 sequences are DFQATT and SNEGSKA (reference sequence). CDR3 loop: CSAASGRASSYNEQFF. CDR3 bases: TGCAGTGCCGCCTCGGGGCGGGCGAGTTCCTACAATGAGCAGTTCTTC.

The chain uses TRBV20-1 and TRBJ1-1, with TRBD1 as a possible D gene (6 bases). Looked up from germline, CDR1 is DFQATT and CDR2 is SNEGSKA (reference sequence). Trimming cost V 2 bases and J 1 base, with 17 bases left between them. CDR3 length: 16 amino acids. The CDR3: CSARSVDRMRNTEAFF. The CDR3 DNA reads TGCAGTGCTAGATCCGTCGACAGGATGAGGAACACTGAAGCTTTCTTT.

J is TRBJ2-7 and V is TRBV5-1; the match to TRBD1 covers 10 bases. The length of the CDR3 is 15 residues. V shed 1 base and J 6 bases; nucleotides not matched to a gene: 7. CDR1 SGHRS and CDR2 YFSETQ come from the germline V gene. The CDR3 spells CASSLTGTGAFEQYF. The CDR3 DNA reads as TGCGCCAGCAGCTTGACGGGGACAGGGGCCTTCGAGCAGTACTTC.

At least ten counts were recorded for this clonotype. The chain uses TRBV27 and TRBJ1-6, with TRBD1 as a possible D gene (6 bases). CDR1 is MNHEY, CDR2 SMNVEV, per germline (reference sequence). V gave up 8 bases and J gave up 7 bases, with 12 bases separating them. This CDR3 is built from 13 residues. Here the CDR3 reads CASWRGGNSPLHF. For the CDR3, the DNA is TGTGCCAGCTGGAGGGGGGGGAATTCACCCCTCCACTTT.

This rearrangement joins TRBV5-1 to TRBJ2-7; D call uncertain. Trimming stripped 0 bases from V and 7 bases from J, with 14 bases between. This CDR3 region has 14 residues. The germline gives CDR1 SGHRS, CDR2 YFSETQ. CDR3 protein: CASSLERPAREQYF. The DNA for the CDR3 is TGCGCCAGCAGCTTGGAGCGACCCGCGAGGGAGCAGTACTTC. Using reference TRBV5-1 and TRBJ2-7 for the parts outside the CDR3, the full variable domain is KAGVTQTPRYLIKTRGQQVTLSCSPISGHRSVSWYQQTPGQGLQFLFEYFSETQRNKGNFPGRFSGRQFSNSRSEMNVSTLELGDSALYLCASSLERPAREQYFGPGTRLTVT.

This chain uses TRBV19 with TRBJ1-6; possibly TRBD1 for D (6 bases). V was pared by 6 bases and J by 0 bases, with 12 bases between. This CDR3 region has 16 residues. The germline V gene encodes CDR1 LNHDA and CDR2 SQIVND (reference sequence). The CDR3 loop is CASRNRELSYNSPLHF. CDR3 in DNA: TGTGCCAGTAGAAACAGGGAGCTCTCCTATAATTCACCCCTCCACTTT.

In the case of this clonotype: A much larger clone lies a single base off, so this may be a read error. The chain has TRBV6-2 or TRBV6-3 and TRBJ1-1; maybe TRBD1 (6 bases). CDR1 MNHEY and CDR2 SVGEGT come from the germline V gene. V shed 3 bases and J shed 4 bases, with 21 bases lying between them. The CDR3 spans 17 residues. In DNA form, the CDR3 reads TGTGCCAGCAGTTATGCGGCCGGGGACATCATGAGCACTGAAGCTTTCTTT. Residues: CASSYAAGDIMSTEAFF.

The chain is built from TRBV15 and TRBJ2-7; possibly TRBD1 for D (6 bases). With 4 bases removed from V and 0 bases from J, the gap between germline ends came to 16 bases. Germline V gene sequence: CDR1 LNHNV, CDR2 YYDKDF (reference sequence). The CDR3 spans 16 residues. CDR3 amino acids: CATSTDAGAPSYEQYF. The CDR3 DNA is TGTGCCACCAGCACTGACGCAGGGGCGCCCTCCTACGAGCAGTACTTC.

V usage is TRBV7-2 and J usage is TRBJ1-2; 7 bases are a match to TRBD1. The V and J ends lost 10 bases and 0 bases, in that order; junction bases with no gene match: 5. Germline V lookup: CDR1 SGHTA, CDR2 FQGNSA. The CDR3 has 13 amino acids. The CDR3 reads CATTGQPNYGYTF. The CDR3 DNA is TGTGCCACCACGGGACAGCCTAACTATGGCTACACCTTC.